Listed here is a single T cell receptor beta chain. The length of the CDR3 is 13 residues. Germline CDR1 PRHDT, CDR2 FYEKMQ (reference sequence). Trimming pared 5 bases from V and 10 bases from J, leaving 17 bases between. The entry originates in a study of CD8 T cells in Susac syndrome. It was with random hexamers that 0.5 to 1 ug RNA was reverse transcribed. TCRdb ran MiXCR on the immunoSEQ multiplex PCR reads and lists one entry per CDR3 protein. This sample has roughly 140,000 distinct CDR3 sequences, with approximately 94% found just once. Each multiple sclerosis control was a treatment-naive patient with relapsing-remitting disease that was either stable or active.

The chain combines TRBV13 with TRBJ1-1, with D unclear. This receptor was taken from a human donor with multiple sclerosis. The sample consisted of CD8+ T cells from PBMCs. CDR3 nucleotides: TGTGCCAGCAGCACGAGGAGTCACCTTGGAGCTTTCTTT. The encoded protein is CASSTRSHLGAFF. Supplemented by reference TRBV13 and TRBJ1-1, the full variable domain reads AAGVIQSPRHLIKEKRETATLKCYPIPRHDTVYWYQQGPGQDPQFLISFYEKMQSDKGSIPDRFSAQQFSDYHSELNMSSLELGDSALYFCASSTRSHLGAFFGQGTRLTVV.